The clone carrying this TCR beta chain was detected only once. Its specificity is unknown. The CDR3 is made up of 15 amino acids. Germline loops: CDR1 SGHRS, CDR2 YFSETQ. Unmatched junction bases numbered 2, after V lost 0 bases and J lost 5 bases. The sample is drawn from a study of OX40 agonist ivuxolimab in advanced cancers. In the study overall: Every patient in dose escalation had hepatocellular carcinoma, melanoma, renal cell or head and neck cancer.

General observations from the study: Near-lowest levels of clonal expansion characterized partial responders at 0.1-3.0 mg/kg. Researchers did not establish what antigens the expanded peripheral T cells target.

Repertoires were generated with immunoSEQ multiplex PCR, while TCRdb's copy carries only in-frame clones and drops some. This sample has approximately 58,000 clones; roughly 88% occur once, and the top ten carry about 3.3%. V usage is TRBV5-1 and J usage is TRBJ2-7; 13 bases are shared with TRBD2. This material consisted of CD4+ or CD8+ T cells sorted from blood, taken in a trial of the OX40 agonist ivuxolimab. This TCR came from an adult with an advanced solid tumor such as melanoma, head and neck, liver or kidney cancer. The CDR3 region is CASSLVLAGGNEQYF. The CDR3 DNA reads TGCGCCAGCAGCTTGGTACTAGCGGGAGGGAACGAGCAGTACTTC.